What follows are 32 T cell receptor beta chains derived from one specimen sequenced in a study of CD8+ T cells in alopecia areata. The treatment denotes: oral pan-JAK inhibitor, 5-10 mg twice daily. RNA extraction and reverse transcription yielded cDNA as sequencing template. Produced via immunoSEQ multiplex PCR; TCRdb's table is partial and in-frame only. The data hold more than 200,000 clones, with roughly 66% observed a single time. The sample consisted of CD4+ T cells sorted from blood, taken at approximately week 42, from a patient treated with tofacitinib. The receptors derive from a human donor with alopecia areata.

J is TRBJ2-3 and V is TRBV11-3, with 9 bases fitting TRBD2. CDR3 length: 14 amino acids. V shed 5 bases and J 4 bases; nucleotides not matched to a gene: 4. Germline values: CDR1 SGHNT, CDR2 YENEEA. DNA of the CDR3: TGTGCCAGCAGCCGTAGCGGGGGTGCAGATACGCAGTATTTT. Protein product: CASSRSGGADTQYF.

The genes are TRBV30 and TRBJ2-3, with unresolved D. V dropped 5 bases and J dropped 5 bases, with 11 bases sitting between them. There are 12 residues in the CDR3. The germline V gene has CDR1 GTSNPN and CDR2 SVGIG (reference sequence). CDR3 sequence (DNA): TGTGCCTGGCGTATATTTGGAGATACGCAGTATTTT. Translated, it gives CAWRIFGDTQYF.

This clone showed up just a few times. This chain links TRBV13 with TRBJ1-2, with D uncertain. The V gene lost 5 bases and the J gene lost 4 bases, with 11 bases spanning the gap. This CDR3 has 13 residues. CDR1 and CDR2 (germline): PRHDT, FYEKMQ (reference sequence). The CDR3 protein is CASSQPGSYGYTF. For the CDR3, the DNA is TGTGCCAGCAGCCAACCCGGGAGCTATGGCTACACCTTC.

The chain uses TRBV10-3 and TRBJ1-5, with TRBD1 matching over 10 bases. The CDR3 is made up of 14 amino acids. From germline, CDR1 is ENHRY and CDR2 SYGVKD. V dropped 4 bases and J dropped 8; count of bases not matched to a gene: 5. CDR3 sequence: CAISATGTGEPQHF. The DNA for the CDR3 is TGTGCCATCAGTGCAACCGGGACAGGGGAGCCCCAGCATTTT.

This sequence joins TRBV25-1 and TRBJ1-2; no definite D call. The CDR3 has 12 residues. V gave up 0 bases and J gave up 4 bases, with 3 bases separating them. In germline, CDR1 is MGHDK, CDR2 SYGVNS. CDR3 coding DNA: TGTGCCAGCAGTGAATACAGCTATGGCTACACCTTC. Translated, it gives CASSEYSYGYTF.

This clone was counted a few times. The rearrangement joins TRBV29-1 to TRBJ2-7; D is undetermined. V lost 3 bases and J lost 6, with 15 bases in between. The CDR3 length is 13 residues. From germline, CDR1 is SQVTM and CDR2 ANQGSEA. CDR3 region: CSVENQRLGEQYF. In DNA form, the CDR3 reads TGCAGCGTTGAGAACCAACGTCTAGGCGAGCAGTACTTC.

This sequence joins TRBV20-1 and TRBJ2-1; 9 bases line up with TRBD2. Germline assignment: CDR1 DFQATT and CDR2 SNEGSKA (reference sequence). Germline trimming cut 6 bases from V and 13 bases from J; bases unmatched to any gene: 7. The CDR3 runs 11 residues. Here the CDR3 reads CSAPTSGSQFF. The CDR3 nucleotides read TGCAGTGCACCGACTAGCGGCAGTCAGTTCTTC.

This clone was recorded only once. The genes are TRBV30 and TRBJ1-2, with 10 nucleotides matching TRBD1. V gave up 3 bases and J gave up 6 bases; unmatched junction bases: 7. CDR1 is GTSNPN and CDR2 is SVGIG in the germline V gene (reference sequence). The CDR3 loop spans 14 amino acids. In DNA form, the CDR3 reads TGTGCCTGGAGCGCTGGACAGGGGGTCGATGGCTACACCTTC. Translation gives CAWSAGQGVDGYTF.

The J gene is TRBJ2-7, the V gene TRBV5-6, with D perhaps TRBD2 (5 bases). Per the germline V gene, CDR1 is SGHDT and CDR2 is YYEEEE. This CDR3 has 14 residues. V lost 0 bases to trimming and J lost 2 bases, with 9 bases between them. The CDR3 DNA reads as TGTGCCAGCAGCTTGGCCGGGATTACCTACGAGCAGTACTTC. Its translation: CASSLAGITYEQYF. Full variable domain (remainder filled in from reference TRBV5-6 and TRBJ2-7): DAGVTQSPTHLIKTRGQQVTLRCSPKSGHDTVSWYQQALGQGPQFIFQYYEEEERQRGNFPDRFSGHQFPNYSSELNVNALLLGDSALYLCASSLAGITYEQYFGPGTRLTVT.

The chain links TRBV4-1 to TRBJ1-2, with 9 bases aligning to TRBD1. Per germline, CDR1 MGHRA and CDR2 YSYEKL. The CDR3 totals 13 residues. The trim removed 2 bases at V and 8 bases at J, leaving 3 bases unmatched. The CDR3 DNA reads TGCGCCAGCAGCCAATGGGACAGGGACGGCTACACCTTC. Translation: CASSQWDRDGYTF.

The V and J genes are TRBV7-2 and TRBJ2-5, with D perhaps TRBD1 or TRBD2 (5 bases each). The V end was cut by 5 bases, the J end by 3 bases, with 16 bases between. The germline V gene encodes CDR1 SGHTA and CDR2 FQGNSA. The CDR3 consists of 15 residues. The CDR3 sequence is CASSSTGDPKETQYF. CDR3 in DNA: TGTGCCAGCAGCAGCACCGGGGACCCTAAAGAGACCCAGTACTTC.

The chain recombines TRBV2 with TRBJ2-3, with 12 bases aligning to TRBD2. Trimming at V came to 6 bases and at J to 0 bases, leaving 1 base not matched to a gene. The length of the CDR3 is 15 residues. CDR1 and CDR2 from the germline V gene are SNHLY and FYNNEI. The CDR3 region has the DNA TGTGCCAGCAGCGGACTAGCGGGGAGCACAGATACGCAGTATTTT. Residues: CASSGLAGSTDTQYF.

V is TRBV7-6 and J is TRBJ2-1; perhaps TRBD2 as D (6 bases). The V end was cut by 2 bases, the J end by 0 bases, with 14 bases between. The CDR3 runs to 17 residues. Germline values: CDR1 SGHVS, CDR2 FNYEAQ. CDR3 amino acids: CASSLLRAGPSYNEQFF. The DNA for the CDR3 is TGTGCCAGCAGCTTACTCCGGGCGGGACCCTCCTACAATGAGCAGTTCTTC.

V gene TRBV30 combines with J gene TRBJ1-1; tentatively, D is TRBD1 (5 bases). CDR1 GTSNPN and CDR2 SVGIG come from the germline V gene (reference sequence). V was clipped by 5 bases and J by 3 bases, with 13 bases between them. There are 13 residues in the CDR3. The CDR3 protein is CAWESGGYTEAFF. The DNA of the CDR3 is TGTGCCTGGGAAAGCGGGGGTTACACTGAAGCTTTCTTT.

This chain connects TRBV5-1 to TRBJ1-1; D is unresolved. V lost 2 bases and J 5 bases, leaving 10 bases between the germline ends. Germline V gene lookup returns CDR1 SGHRS and CDR2 YFSETQ. CDR3 size: 13 residues. For the CDR3, the DNA is TGCGCCAGCAGCTTCTCTGGGTGGACTGAAGCTTTCTTT. Protein sequence: CASSFSGWTEAFF.

V usage is TRBV18 and J usage is TRBJ2-7; TRBD1 is a possible D gene (5 bases). This CDR3 is 14 amino acids long. Germline values: CDR1 KGHSH, CDR2 LQKENI. V lost 3 bases and J 2 bases, leaving 11 bases between the germline ends. The CDR3 is CASSPQGRPYEQYF. The CDR3 nucleotides read TGTGCCAGCTCACCCCAGGGCAGGCCCTACGAGCAGTACTTC.

This clone occurred once. This chain joins TRBV10-1 and TRBJ2-7; TRBD2 is a possible D gene (5 bases). Germline CDR1 WNHNN, CDR2 SYGVQD (reference sequence). CDR3 size: 15 residues. Trimming took 10 bases from V and 1 from J, leaving 20 bases between them. This CDR3 is CATLSRGRCSYEQYF. The DNA of the CDR3 is TGCGCCACCTTGTCGCGAGGGCGGTGTTCCTACGAGCAGTACTTC.

This clone was observed a few times. The CDR3 nucleotides are TGCGCCAGCAGCTCGACGGCGAGCTCCTACGAGCAGTACTTC. It translates to CASSSTASSYEQYF. This rearrangement joins TRBV5-1 to TRBJ2-7, with D uncertain. Per germline, CDR1 SGHRS and CDR2 YFSETQ. Trimming removed 3 bases at V and 0 bases at J, with 10 bases between. The CDR3 loop spans 14 amino acids. Using reference TRBV5-1 and TRBJ2-7 for the parts outside the CDR3, the full variable domain is KAGVTQTPRYLIKTRGQQVTLSCSPISGHRSVSWYQQTPGQGLQFLFEYFSETQRNKGNFPGRFSGRQFSNSRSEMNVSTLELGDSALYLCASSSTASSYEQYFGPGTRLTVT.

The V and J genes are TRBV7-2 and TRBJ2-3; D not certain. CDR1 and CDR2 (germline): SGHTA, FQGNSA. The CDR3 has 12 amino acids. The V gene lost 5 bases and the J gene lost 0 bases, with 3 bases spanning the gap. In DNA, the CDR3 is TGTGCCAGCAGCACCAGCACAGATACGCAGTATTTT. Its translation: CASSTSTDTQYF.

This clone was observed many times. The CDR3 sequence is CASSPEAGGEGGYTF. The DNA for the CDR3 is TGTGCCAGCAGCCCCGAGGCGGGGGGCGAAGGGGGCTACACCTTC. The chain has TRBV7-6 and TRBJ1-2, with D tentatively TRBD1 (6 bases). Trimming took 5 bases from V and 8 from J, leaving 21 bases between them. CDR3 length equals 15 residues. Germline-derived CDR1 and CDR2 are SGHVS and FNYEAQ.

This clone was seen more than once but under ten times. An end of the junction does not agree with germline; a read error may underlie this. The V and J genes are TRBV11-2 and TRBJ2-3, with D unresolved. There are 14 residues in the CDR3. The germline V gene has CDR1 SGHAT and CDR2 FQNNGV. CDR3: CASRLDTVSDTQYF. For the CDR3, the DNA is TGTGCCAGCAGATTAGATACAGTATCAGATACGCAGTATTTT.

This rearrangement joins TRBV11-3 to TRBJ2-6, with D perhaps assigned TRBD1 or TRBD2 (5 bases each). V was pared by 4 bases and J by 1 base, with 17 bases between. There are 18 residues in the CDR3. Germline V gene lookup returns CDR1 SGHNT and CDR2 YENEEA. The CDR3 sequence: CASSSSGTGYSGANVLTF. Written as DNA, the CDR3 is TGTGCCAGCAGCTCCTCCGGGACGGGTTATTCTGGGGCCAACGTCCTGACTTTC.

The CDR3 sequence: CAIRRQGSTGELFF. DNA of the CDR3: TGTGCCATCAGAAGACAGGGGAGCACCGGGGAGCTGTTTTTT. This rearrangement joins TRBV10-3 to TRBJ2-2; TRBD1 aligns across 8 bases. Per germline, CDR1 ENHRY and CDR2 SYGVKD. The V gene end was trimmed by 6 bases and the J gene end by 4 bases; junction bases not matched to a gene: 4. The CDR3 loop spans 14 amino acids.

The chain links TRBV7-6 to TRBJ1-6, with D uncertain. This CDR3 region has 13 residues. Germline V gives CDR1 SGHVS, CDR2 FNYEAQ. V was trimmed by 0 bases and J by 8 bases, leaving 5 bases between them. Written as DNA, the CDR3 is TGTGCCAGCAGCTTAGCGCTTGATTCACCCCTCCACTTT. Residues: CASSLALDSPLHF.

The CDR3 sequence is CASSTGISYQPQHF. The CDR3 DNA sequence: TGTGCCAGCAGTACCGGGATCTCATATCAGCCCCAGCATTTT. The J gene is TRBJ1-5, the V gene TRBV6-5; D unresolved. Between the trimmed V and J ends, which lost 5 bases and 5 bases, there was a span of 13 bases. CDR1 and CDR2 from the germline V gene are MNHEY and SVGAGI. This CDR3 comprises 14 residues.

This clone was seen a few times. The chain combines TRBV7-2 with TRBJ2-6, with a weak D call TRBD1 (7 bases). Trimming stripped 3 bases from V and 0 bases from J, with 15 bases between. The CDR3 sequence is 18 residues long. Germline CDR1 is SGHTA and CDR2 is FQGNSA. This CDR3 is CASSFGGQSYSGANVLTF. CDR3 nucleotides: TGTGCCAGCAGCTTCGGGGGACAGTCGTACTCTGGGGCCAACGTCCTGACTTTC. Full variable domain (rest looked up from reference TRBV7-2 and TRBJ2-6): GAGVSQSPSNKVTEKGKDVELRCDPISGHTALYWYRQSLGQGLEFLIYFQGNSAPDKSGLPSDRFSAERTGGSVSTLTIQRTQQEDSAVYLCASSFGGQSYSGANVLTFGAGSRLTVL.

The rearrangement links TRBV15 to TRBJ2-5, with 10 nucleotides matching TRBD2. J was trimmed by 5 bases and V by 2 bases; bases with no gene match: 8. CDR1 and CDR2 (germline): LNHNV, YYDKDF (reference sequence). The CDR3 covers 16 residues. CDR3 in DNA: TGTGCCACCAGCAGACATCGGACTAGCGGTGGCGAGACCCAGTACTTC. Protein product: CATSRHRTSGGETQYF.

This clone showed up just once. V and J are TRBV6-5 and TRBJ2-3; no clear D gene. The germline gives CDR1 MNHEY, CDR2 SVGAGI. The CDR3 consists of 15 residues. V lost 6 bases and J 6 bases, leaving 19 bases between the germline ends. The CDR3 DNA sequence: TGTGCCAGCAGCACACCGTCGGGCCAAGAGGATACGCAGTATTTT. Its translation: CASSTPSGQEDTQYF.

This sequence joins TRBV19 and TRBJ1-5; 8 nucleotides agree with TRBD1. Germline V CDR1 and CDR2: LNHDA, SQIVND (reference sequence). V dropped 5 bases and J dropped 4; count of bases not matched to a gene: 10. The CDR3 has 16 residues. The chain's CDR3 is CASSPHGQGRNQPQHF. CDR3 bases: TGTGCCAGTAGTCCCCACGGACAGGGAAGGAATCAGCCCCAGCATTTT.

The chain uses TRBV30 and TRBJ1-1; no definite D call. The CDR3 sequence is 14 residues long. Trimming took off 0 bases at V and 0 bases at J, with 8 bases between the two ends. CDR1 and CDR2 from the germline V gene are GTSNPN and SVGIG (reference sequence). CDR3: CAWSVRSMNTEAFF. The CDR3, as DNA: TGTGCCTGGAGTGTACGGAGCATGAACACTGAAGCTTTCTTT.

This sequence joins TRBV7-2 and TRBJ1-1; TRBD1 might be the D (5 bases). This CDR3 is 14 amino acids long. The V end lost 3 bases, the J end lost 11 bases, and 19 bases lay between the germline ends. Per germline, CDR1 SGHTA and CDR2 FQGNSA. The CDR3 DNA reads TGTGCCAGCAGCTTGGTGGGCCAGGGAGCTGGGGCTTTCTTT. Translating gives CASSLVGQGAGAFF.

In this sample, this clone turned up a few times. The V gene is TRBV29-1, the J gene TRBJ2-1, with D perhaps matching TRBD1 (5 bases). This CDR3 is built from 14 residues. With 6 bases removed from V and 0 bases from J, the gap between germline ends came to 12 bases. The germline V gene encodes CDR1 SQVTM and CDR2 ANQGSEA. The CDR3: CSVDILSSYNEQFF. The CDR3 DNA follows: TGCAGCGTGGACATCTTGAGCTCCTACAATGAGCAGTTCTTC.